This T cell receptor beta chain was found in a study of CD8+ T cells in alopecia areata. Comment on this clone: As yet, its antigen is unknown.

In each case, RNA was isolated and then reverse transcribed into cDNA as the sequencing template. The assay was immunoSEQ multiplex PCR, and TCRdb's table has in-frame clones only and misses some. The sample comprises 150,000 to 200,000 clones, roughly 65% of which are singletons, and approximately 0.9% rests with the top ten. Treatment of the sample: oral pan-JAK inhibitor, 5-10 mg twice daily. The germline gives CDR1 SQVTM, CDR2 ANQGSEA. This CDR3 spans 16 amino acids. V was trimmed by 4 bases and J by 7 bases, leaving 25 bases between them. Study-wide results and caveats: For lesional scalp, especially alopecia totalis/universalis, clonality was higher than in normal scalp.

The receptor was isolated from a human donor with alopecia areata. The chain carries TRBV29-1 and TRBJ1-2, with a weak D call TRBD1 (5 bases). The material sequenced was CD4+ T cells sorted from blood, taken at week 4, from a patient treated with tofacitinib. The CDR3 nucleotides are TGCAGCGTTGCACCCTCATACGGGCCACAGGAGGGTGGCTACACCTTC. Its translation is CSVAPSYGPQEGGYTF. The whole variable domain, filled in from reference TRBV29-1 and TRBJ1-2, reads SAVISQKPSRDICQRGTSLTIQCQVDSQVTMMFWYRQQPGQSLTLIATANQGSEATYESGFVIDKFPISRPNLTFSTLTVSNMSPEDSSIYLCSVAPSYGPQEGGYTFGSGTRLTVV.